The rows below give T cell receptor beta chains drawn from one sample of a study of T cells of healthy individuals. TCRdb re-derived calls from the 5' RACE reads in MiXCR, one entry per CDR3 protein. This sample carries around 63,000 distinct CDR3 sequences, around 15% of them seen once, and the ten largest clones take around 4.5%. The receptors stem from a human donor in good health. CDR3s include the opening cysteine and the closing phenylalanine or tryptophan. The order of the fields is J gene, clone size, D gene, V gene, CDR3 protein, CDR3 DNA. D genes are given only for firm matches. Clone size is stated in some rows and not others, as once, few, many or a class when expanded.

>TRBJ2-5|many|TRBD2|TRBV4-2
CASSQDILVGGTSGRARQGTQYF
TGTGCCAGCAGCCAAGATATTTTAGTTGGGGGGACTAGCGGGAGGGCACGCCAAGGCACCCAGTACTTC
>TRBJ1-1|.|.|TRBV4-1
CASSQPLILGRDTEAFF
TGCGCCAGCAGCCAACCCCTTATCTTGGGGAGGGACACTGAAGCTTTCTTT
>TRBJ2-7|few|.|TRBV12-5
CASGLVSNPTLPYEQYF
TGTGCTAGTGGTTTGGTATCCAACCCGACCCTCCCCTACGAGCAGTACTTC
>TRBJ1-1|many|.|TRBV5-4
CASSFNRATNTEAFF
TGTGCCAGCAGCTTCAACAGGGCCACGAACACTGAAGCTTTCTTT
>TRBJ1-2|many|TRBD1|TRBV23-1
CASSQGTGDFYGYTF
TGCGCCAGCAGTCAAGGGACAGGGGATTTCTATGGCTACACCTTC
>TRBJ1-5|many|TRBD1|TRBV6-5
CASRGQADSNQPQHF
TGTGCCAGCAGAGGACAGGCGGATAGCAATCAGCCCCAGCATTTT
>TRBJ2-7|many|TRBD2|TRBV19
CASSTGGYEQYF
TGTGCCAGTAGTACGGGGGGCTACGAGCAGTACTTC
>TRBJ2-1|few|TRBD2|TRBV5-1
CASSLRFSGKSTNEQFF
TGCGCCAGCAGCTTGAGGTTTAGCGGGAAGAGTACGAATGAGCAGTTCTTC
>TRBJ2-1|many|TRBD1|TRBV28
CAGARTGGSDEQFF
TGTGCCGGCGCCCGGACAGGGGGTAGCGATGAGCAGTTCTTC
>TRBJ1-1|many|.|TRBV29-1
CSVEGLMNTEAFF
TGCAGCGTTGAAGGACTCATGAACACTGAAGCTTTCTTT
>TRBJ1-2|many|.|TRBV6-4
CASSDTSQGIYGYTF
TGTGCCAGCAGTGACACGTCACAGGGCATCTATGGCTACACCTTC
>TRBJ2-5|.|.|TRBV28
CASSKPRVGPSETQYF
TGTGCCAGCAGCAAACCGCGAGTGGGCCCCTCAGAGACCCAGTACTTC
>TRBJ2-1|few|TRBD2|TRBV25-1
CASSESSGLYNEQFF
TGTGCCAGCAGTGAATCTAGCGGGCTTTACAATGAGCAGTTCTTC
>TRBJ2-7|many|TRBD1|TRBV19
CASKGHRGAYEQYF
TGTGCCAGTAAGGGGCACAGGGGCGCCTACGAGCAGTACTTC
>TRBJ1-3|many|.|TRBV10-1
CAKPGRFSGNTIYF
TGCGCCAAACCAGGGAGATTCTCTGGAAACACCATATATTTT
>TRBJ2-1|many|.|TRBV19
CASSIGVASSYNEQFF
TGTGCCAGTAGTATTGGAGTAGCGAGCTCCTACAATGAGCAGTTCTTC
>TRBJ1-5|few|TRBD1|TRBV5-1
CASSLTGDQPQHF
TGCGCCAGCAGCTTGACAGGGGATCAGCCCCAGCATTTT
>TRBJ2-6|many|.|TRBV12-3/TRBV12-4
CASSFGGRGYRPRIFSGANVLTF
TGTGCCAGCAGTTTTGGAGGGAGAGGTTATCGGCCGCGAATCTTCTCTGGGGCCAACGTCCTGACTTTC
>TRBJ2-3|many|TRBD1|TRBV7-6
CASSSQGVFTDTQYF
TGTGCCAGCAGCTCACAGGGGGTGTTCACAGATACGCAGTATTTT
>TRBJ2-3|many|.|TRBV18
CASSPLVQSWKDTQYF
TGTGCCAGCTCACCCCTGGTGCAGAGTTGGAAAGATACGCAGTATTTT
>TRBJ2-3|many|TRBD2|TRBV10-3
CAIKTSRDTQYF
TGTGCCATCAAGACTAGCAGAGATACGCAGTATTTT
>TRBJ1-2|.|.|TRBV2
CASSVLASQGYTF
TGTGCCAGCAGTGTATTAGCATCGCAAGGCTACACCTTC
>TRBJ1-5|many|.|TRBV4-1
CASSQGKTQPQHF
TGCGCCAGCAGCCAAGGAAAGACTCAGCCCCAGCATTTT
>TRBJ2-3|many|.|TRBV12-3/TRBV12-4
CASSLGTDDTQYF
TGTGCCAGCAGTTTAGGGACAGACGATACGCAGTATTTT
>TRBJ1-1|few|.|TRBV30
CAWSRGEDTEAFF
TGTGCCTGGAGCCGAGGGGAGGACACTGAAGCTTTCTTT
>TRBJ2-3|many|.|TRBV6-2/TRBV6-3
CASSFEGGGSDTQYF
TGTGCCAGCAGTTTCGAGGGAGGTGGCTCGGATACGCAGTATTTT
>TRBJ2-1|.|TRBD1|TRBV12-3/TRBV12-4
CASSSGTGWHEQFF
TGTGCCAGCAGTTCCGGGACAGGGTGGCATGAGCAGTTCTTC
>TRBJ2-1|.|.|TRBV6-6
CASSYRGGVDEQFF
TGTGCCAGCAGTTACAGGGGGGGGGTAGATGAGCAGTTCTTC
>TRBJ2-3|few|.|TRBV2
CPLSKGEGVSTDTQYF
TGCCCCCTTAGCAAAGGGGAAGGTGTAAGCACAGATACGCAGTATTTT
>TRBJ1-5|many|.|TRBV7-9
CASSENSNQPQHF
TGTGCCAGCAGCGAGAATAGCAATCAGCCCCAGCATTTT
>TRBJ2-2|few|.|TRBV10-3
CAMGQGPNTGELFF
TGTGCCATGGGCCAGGGGCCGAACACCGGGGAGCTGTTTTTT
>TRBJ2-1|few|.|TRBV5-1
CASSPYNPYNEQFF
TGCGCCAGCAGCCCGTACAACCCCTACAATGAGCAGTTCTTC
>TRBJ1-2|.|.|TRBV28
CASSLGTGGYTF
TGTGCCAGCAGTTTAGGGACGGGGGGCTACACCTTC
>TRBJ2-2|.|TRBD2|TRBV28
CASNRNGGTPTGELFF
TGTGCCAGCAACCGTAACGGGGGGACCCCCACCGGGGAGCTGTTTTTT
>TRBJ2-7|many|.|TRBV4-1
CASSNRLDLYEQYF
TGCGCCAGCAGCAACCGACTTGACCTGTACGAGCAGTACTTC
>TRBJ2-2|.|.|TRBV20-1
CSARGGGYSGELFF
TGCAGTGCTAGAGGTGGGGGTTACAGCGGGGAGCTGTTTTTT
>TRBJ2-5|many|TRBD2|TRBV7-9
CASSAGLAGFQETQYF
TGTGCCAGCAGCGCCGGACTAGCGGGATTCCAAGAGACCCAGTACTTC
>TRBJ2-7|many|TRBD1|TRBV15
CATSRGGQGVYEQYF
TGTGCCACCAGCAGAGGAGGACAGGGGGTCTACGAGCAGTACTTC
>TRBJ1-5|few|.|TRBV12-3/TRBV12-4
CASSLRSTVSNQPQHF
TGTGCCAGCAGTTTGAGGTCTACTGTTAGCAATCAGCCCCAGCATTTT
>TRBJ1-4|few|TRBD1|TRBV20-1
CSALRDRAEKLFF
TGCAGTGCTCTCCGGGACAGAGCTGAAAAACTGTTTTTT
>TRBJ2-3|many|.|TRBV29-1
CSVQGSGFTGTQYF
TGCAGCGTTCAAGGGTCAGGGTTTACGGGTACGCAGTATTTT
>TRBJ2-1|few|TRBD2|TRBV20-1
CSVSSAGGRNEQFF
TGCAGTGTTTCCAGTGCGGGGGGACGCAATGAGCAGTTCTTC
>TRBJ2-1|many|TRBD2|TRBV10-3
CAISGTSGSNEQFF
TGTGCCATCAGTGGGACTAGCGGGAGCAATGAGCAGTTCTTC
>TRBJ2-1|few|TRBD1|TRBV5-1
CASSLETGGTTSYNEQFF
TGCGCCAGCAGCTTGGAAACAGGGGGCACCACTTCCTACAATGAGCAGTTCTTC
>TRBJ1-1|.|.|TRBV19
CASSQGTTEAFF
TGTGCCAGTAGTCAGGGGACCACTGAAGCTTTCTTT
>TRBJ1-3|many|.|TRBV2
CASRRTVSSGNTIYF
TGTGCCAGCAGGAGGACAGTGAGCTCTGGAAACACCATATATTTT
>TRBJ2-3|.|TRBD2|TRBV30
CAWESGSNTDTQYF
TGTGCCTGGGAGAGCGGGAGCAACACAGATACGCAGTATTTT
>TRBJ1-2|many|.|TRBV5-4
CASSPGLSELELGYTF
TGTGCCAGCAGCCCCGGCCTCTCGGAACTGGAGTTAGGCTACACCTTC
>TRBJ1-1|.|.|TRBV6-5
CASSYAVGRPNTEAFF
TGTGCCAGCAGTTACGCGGTCGGCAGACCGAACACTGAAGCTTTCTTT
>TRBJ2-5|many|TRBD1|TRBV7-9
CASSPSQGAFIPETQYF
TGTGCCAGCAGCCCAAGTCAGGGGGCGTTTATTCCAGAGACCCAGTACTTC
>TRBJ2-3|few|.|TRBV11-2
CASSSNSLGTLKDTQYF
TGTGCCAGCAGCTCAAATTCCCTGGGGACATTAAAGGATACGCAGTATTTT
>TRBJ2-5|few|TRBD1|TRBV5-1
CASTPYRGRETQYF
TGCGCCAGCACGCCATACAGGGGGCGTGAGACCCAGTACTTC
>TRBJ1-5|.|.|TRBV7-1
CASSAGNGGNQPQHF
TGTGCCAGCAGCGCAGGCAACGGGGGCAATCAGCCCCAGCATTTT
>TRBJ1-1|few|.|TRBV5-6
CASSLSGSSNTEAFF
TGTGCCAGCAGCTTGTCTGGCTCATCGAACACTGAAGCTTTCTTT
>TRBJ1-4|many|.|TRBV10-3
CAISRQSLATNEKLFF
TGTGCCATCAGTAGACAGTCCCTTGCAACTAATGAAAAACTGTTTTTT
>TRBJ1-6|many|.|TRBV12-3/TRBV12-4
CASSQVVGQNSPLHF
TGTGCCAGCAGCCAGGTTGTAGGCCAAAATTCACCCCTCCACTTT
>TRBJ1-3|.|TRBD1|TRBV18
CASSPRTGSGNTIYF
TGTGCCAGCTCACCGCGGACAGGCTCTGGAAACACCATATATTTT
>TRBJ2-7|few|TRBD2|TRBV20-1
CSARDPGLAGTYEQYF
TGCAGTGCTAGAGACCCGGGACTAGCGGGGACCTACGAGCAGTACTTC
>TRBJ2-1|.|TRBD2|TRBV5-6
CASSSLMGAGGDNEQFF
TGTGCCAGCAGCTCCCTGATGGGGGCGGGAGGGGACAATGAGCAGTTCTTC